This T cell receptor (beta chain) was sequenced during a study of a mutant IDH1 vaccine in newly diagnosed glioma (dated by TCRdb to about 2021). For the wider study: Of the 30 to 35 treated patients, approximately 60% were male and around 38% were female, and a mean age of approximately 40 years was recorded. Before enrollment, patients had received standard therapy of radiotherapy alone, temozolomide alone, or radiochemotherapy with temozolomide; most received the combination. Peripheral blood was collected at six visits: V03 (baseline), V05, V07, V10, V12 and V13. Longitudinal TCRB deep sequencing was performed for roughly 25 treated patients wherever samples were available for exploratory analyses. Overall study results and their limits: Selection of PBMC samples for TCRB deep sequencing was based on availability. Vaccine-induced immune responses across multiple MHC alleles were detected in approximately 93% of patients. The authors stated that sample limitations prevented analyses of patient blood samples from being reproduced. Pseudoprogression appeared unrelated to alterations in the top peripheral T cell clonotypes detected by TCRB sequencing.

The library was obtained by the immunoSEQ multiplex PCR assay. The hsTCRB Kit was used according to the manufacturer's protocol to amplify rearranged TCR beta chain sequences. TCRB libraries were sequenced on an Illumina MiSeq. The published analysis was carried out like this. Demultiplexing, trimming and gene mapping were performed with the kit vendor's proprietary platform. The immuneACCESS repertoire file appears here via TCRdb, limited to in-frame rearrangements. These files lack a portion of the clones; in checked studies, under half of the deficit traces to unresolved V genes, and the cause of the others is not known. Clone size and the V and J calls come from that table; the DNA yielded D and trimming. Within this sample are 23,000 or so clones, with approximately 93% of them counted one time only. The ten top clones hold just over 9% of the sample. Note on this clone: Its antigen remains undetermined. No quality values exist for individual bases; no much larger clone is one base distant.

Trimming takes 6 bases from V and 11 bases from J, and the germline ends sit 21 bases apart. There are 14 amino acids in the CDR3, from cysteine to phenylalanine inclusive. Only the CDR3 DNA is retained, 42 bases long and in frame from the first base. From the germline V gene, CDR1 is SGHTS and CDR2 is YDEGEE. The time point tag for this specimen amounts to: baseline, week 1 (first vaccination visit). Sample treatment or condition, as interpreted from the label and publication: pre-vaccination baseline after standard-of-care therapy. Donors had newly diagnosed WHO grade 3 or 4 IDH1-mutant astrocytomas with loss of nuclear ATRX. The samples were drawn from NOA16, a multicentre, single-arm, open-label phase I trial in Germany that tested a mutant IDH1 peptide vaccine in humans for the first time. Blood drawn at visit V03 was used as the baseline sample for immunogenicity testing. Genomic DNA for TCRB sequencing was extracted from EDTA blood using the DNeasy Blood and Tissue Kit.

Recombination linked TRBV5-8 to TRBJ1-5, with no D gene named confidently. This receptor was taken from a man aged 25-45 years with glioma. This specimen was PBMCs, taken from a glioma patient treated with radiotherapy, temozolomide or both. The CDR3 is CASNNAVSSRAQHF. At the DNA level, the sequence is TGTGCCAGCAACAATGCGGTTTCCTCAAGGGCCCAGCATTTT.